These 2 T cell receptor beta chains were sequenced from one sample in a study of glioma-infiltrating T cells. Using RNA template, CDR3s of TCR alpha and beta were amplified with iRepertoire arm-PCR. Using its own MiXCR run on the multiplex PCR reads, TCRdb lists one record per CDR3 protein. The data contain under 200,000 distinct CDR3 sequences, approximately 30% of them singletons. What was sequenced was glioma tissue, nonneoplastic brain tissue, or PBMCs (not recorded which). The receptors derive from a human donor with low-grade glioma or glioblastoma, undergoing nonglioma brain surgery, or in good health (not recorded which).

In regard to this clonotype: The junction differs from germline at one of its ends, possibly a read error. This chain joins TRBV18 and TRBJ2-7, with 7 nucleotides matching TRBD1. Germline CDR1 reads KGHSH; CDR2 reads LQKENI. CDR3 length: 13 amino acids. CDR3 region: CASSPGTAYEQCF. CDR3 DNA: TGTGCCAGCTCACCTGGGACAGCCTACGAGCAGTGCTTC.

This clonotype was detected ten times or more. This chain connects TRBV4-1 to TRBJ2-3; D is ambiguous. Trimming pared 4 bases from V and 2 bases from J, leaving 7 bases between. CDR1 is MGHRA, CDR2 YSYEKL, per germline. This CDR3 is 13 amino acids long. The CDR3 DNA sequence: TGCGCCAGCAGCCCCCTGTCCACAGATACGCAGTATTTT. It yields the protein CASSPLSTDTQYF.